The TCR beta chain under discussion was sequenced for a study of blood T cell repertoires in COVID-19. Study overall: Spain, Italy and the United States supplied samples that represented acute and convalescent COVID-19.

TCRdb keeps only in-frame clones here, not all; method: immunoSEQ multiplex PCR. Altogether 310,000 or so clones are present, about 88% being singletons, with the ten largest covering approximately 9.4%. Enrolled through a virtual design, the participants were between 18 and 89 years of age and came from 24 US areas. Germline V CDR1 and CDR2: LGHDT, YNNKEL (reference sequence). The CDR3 length is 14 residues. The ends lost 5 bases at V and 3 bases at J; junction bases unmatched: 3. The specimen sequenced was PBMCs or T cells enriched from blood (not recorded which). V usage is TRBV3-1 (or the pseudogene TRBV3-2) and J usage is TRBJ2-7, with 11 bases aligning to TRBD1. This sequence originates from a woman aged 40 to 50 who had recovered from COVID-19. The CDR3 nucleotides are TGTGCCAGCAGCTCCGGGACAGGGGGCTACGAGCAGTACTTC. Amino acid sequence: CASSSGTGGYEQYF.